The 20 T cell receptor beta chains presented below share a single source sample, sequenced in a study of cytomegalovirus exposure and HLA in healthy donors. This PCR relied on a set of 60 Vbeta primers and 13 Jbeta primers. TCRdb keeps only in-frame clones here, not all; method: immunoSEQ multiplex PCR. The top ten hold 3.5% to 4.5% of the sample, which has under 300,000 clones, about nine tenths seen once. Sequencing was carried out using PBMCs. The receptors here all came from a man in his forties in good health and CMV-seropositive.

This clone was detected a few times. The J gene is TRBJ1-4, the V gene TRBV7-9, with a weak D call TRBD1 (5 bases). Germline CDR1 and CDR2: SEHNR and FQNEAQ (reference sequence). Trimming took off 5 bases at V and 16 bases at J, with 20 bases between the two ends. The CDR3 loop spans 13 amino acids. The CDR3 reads CASSLGGMGEEFF. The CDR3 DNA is TGTGCCAGCAGCCTTGGGGGGATGGGCGAGGAGTTTTTT.

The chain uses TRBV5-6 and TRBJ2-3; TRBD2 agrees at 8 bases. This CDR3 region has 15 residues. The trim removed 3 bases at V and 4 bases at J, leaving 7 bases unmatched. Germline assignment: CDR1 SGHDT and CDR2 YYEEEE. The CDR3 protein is CASSWGGLEADTQYF. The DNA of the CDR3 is TGTGCCAGCAGCTGGGGGGGACTAGAGGCAGATACGCAGTATTTT.

The CDR3 nucleotides read TGCGCCAGCAGCTTGTCGGGGGGAAAGTATGGCTACACCTTC. It is translated as CASSLSGGKYGYTF. V is TRBV5-1 and J is TRBJ1-2; TRBD1 might be the D (5 bases). The germline V and J ends were trimmed by 1 base and 5 bases, with 12 bases remaining between them. This CDR3 has 14 residues. Germline V lookup: CDR1 SGHRS, CDR2 YFSETQ.

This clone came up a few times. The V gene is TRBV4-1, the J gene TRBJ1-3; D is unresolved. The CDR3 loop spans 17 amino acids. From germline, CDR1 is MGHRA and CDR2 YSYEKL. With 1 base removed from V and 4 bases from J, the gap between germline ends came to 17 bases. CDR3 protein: CASSQAVGVFEGNTIYF. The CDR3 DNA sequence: TGCGCCAGCAGCCAAGCGGTCGGAGTGTTCGAGGGAAACACCATATATTTT.

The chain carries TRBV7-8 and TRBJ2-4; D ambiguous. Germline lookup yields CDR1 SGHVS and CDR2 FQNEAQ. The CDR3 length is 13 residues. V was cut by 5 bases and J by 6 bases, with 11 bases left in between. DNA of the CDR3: TGTGCCAGCAGCGACCCGCCGGGAAACATTCAGTACTTC. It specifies CASSDPPGNIQYF.

The CDR3 region has the DNA TGTGCCAGCGGACCACAGGGGCTTAATGAAAAACTGTTTTTT. It yields the protein CASGPQGLNEKLFF. The chain combines TRBV2 with TRBJ1-4; TRBD1 agrees at 7 bases. The CDR3 covers 14 residues. The V segment lost 8 bases and the J segment 4 bases; nucleotides outside the gene matches: 7. Germline V lookup: CDR1 SNHLY, CDR2 FYNNEI.

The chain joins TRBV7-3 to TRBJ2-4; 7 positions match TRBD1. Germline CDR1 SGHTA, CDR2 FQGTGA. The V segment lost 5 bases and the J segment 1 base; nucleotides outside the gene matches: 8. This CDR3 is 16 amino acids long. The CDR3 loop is CASSPTGEGAKNIQYF. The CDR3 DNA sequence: TGTGCCAGCAGCCCAACAGGGGAAGGGGCCAAAAACATTCAGTACTTC. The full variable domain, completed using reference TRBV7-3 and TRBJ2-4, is GAGVSQTPSNKVTEKGKYVELRCDPISGHTALYWYRQSLGQGPEFLIYFQGTGAADDSGLPNDRFFAVRPEGSVSTLKIQRTERGDSAVYLCASSPTGEGAKNIQYFGAGTRLSVL.

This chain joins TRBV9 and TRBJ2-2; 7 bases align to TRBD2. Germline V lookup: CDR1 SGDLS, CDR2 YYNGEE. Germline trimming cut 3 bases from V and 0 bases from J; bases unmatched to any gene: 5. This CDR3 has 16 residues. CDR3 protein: CASSGRGGANTGELFF. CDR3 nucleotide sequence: TGTGCCAGCAGCGGCCGGGGAGGGGCGAACACCGGGGAGCTGTTTTTT.

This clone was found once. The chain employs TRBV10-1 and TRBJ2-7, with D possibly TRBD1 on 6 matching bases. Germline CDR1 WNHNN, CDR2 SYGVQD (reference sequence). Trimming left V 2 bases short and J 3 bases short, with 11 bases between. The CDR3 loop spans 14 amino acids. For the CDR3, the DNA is TGCGCCAGCAGTGAGGGGGCAGGGGTCTACGAGCAGTACTTC. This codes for CASSEGAGVYEQYF.

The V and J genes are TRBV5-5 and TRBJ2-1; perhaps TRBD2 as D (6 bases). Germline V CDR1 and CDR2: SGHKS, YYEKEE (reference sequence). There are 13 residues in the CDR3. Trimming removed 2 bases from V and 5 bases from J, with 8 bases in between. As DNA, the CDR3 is TGTGCCAGCAGCTTTCGACTAGACAATGAGCAGTTCTTC. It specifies CASSFRLDNEQFF.

CDR3 amino acids: CASSVARVYTGANVLTF. The CDR3 DNA follows: TGTGCCAGCAGCGTCGCCAGGGTATATACTGGGGCCAACGTCCTGACTTTC. The chain combines TRBV9 with TRBJ2-6; D possibly corresponds to TRBD1 (5 bases). The CDR3 contains 17 residues. Germline CDR1 SGDLS, CDR2 YYNGEE. V gave up 2 bases and J gave up 2 bases, with 14 bases separating them. Full variable domain (remainder filled in from reference TRBV9 and TRBJ2-6): DSGVTQTPKHLITATGQRVTLRCSPRSGDLSVYWYQQSLDQGLQFLIQYYNGEERAKGNILERFSAQQFPDLHSELNLSSLELGDSALYFCASSVARVYTGANVLTFGAGSRLTVL.

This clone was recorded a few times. CDR3 protein: CASSRGPLTKNTGELFF. The DNA of the CDR3 is TGCGCCAGCAGCCGGGGCCCGCTAACCAAGAACACCGGGGAGCTGTTTTTT. The gene calls are TRBV4-1 and TRBJ2-2; D might be TRBD1 (5 bases). The CDR3 covers 17 residues. V lost 4 bases to trimming and J lost 1 base, with 16 bases between them. The V gene's germline CDR1 is MGHRA and CDR2 YSYEKL.

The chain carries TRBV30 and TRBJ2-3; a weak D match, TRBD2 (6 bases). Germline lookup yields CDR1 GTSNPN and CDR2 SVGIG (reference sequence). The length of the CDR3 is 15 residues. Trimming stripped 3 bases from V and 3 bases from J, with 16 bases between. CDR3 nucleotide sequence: TGTGCCTGGAGGTTGGGGGGAGTGAGAACAGATACGCAGTATTTT. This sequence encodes CAWRLGGVRTDTQYF.

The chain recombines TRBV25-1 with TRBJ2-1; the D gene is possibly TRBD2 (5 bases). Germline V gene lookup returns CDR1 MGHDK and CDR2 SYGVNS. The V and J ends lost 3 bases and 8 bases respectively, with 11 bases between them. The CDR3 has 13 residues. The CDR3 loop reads CASSDLGSDEQFF. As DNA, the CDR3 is TGTGCCAGCAGTGACCTAGGGAGCGATGAGCAGTTCTTC.

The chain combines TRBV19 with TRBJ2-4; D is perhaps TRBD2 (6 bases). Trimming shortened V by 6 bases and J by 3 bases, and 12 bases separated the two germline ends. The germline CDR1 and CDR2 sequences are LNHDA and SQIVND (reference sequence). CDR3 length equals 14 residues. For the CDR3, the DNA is TGTGCCAGTAGCCCATCTAGCGACAAAAACATTCAGTACTTC. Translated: CASSPSSDKNIQYF.

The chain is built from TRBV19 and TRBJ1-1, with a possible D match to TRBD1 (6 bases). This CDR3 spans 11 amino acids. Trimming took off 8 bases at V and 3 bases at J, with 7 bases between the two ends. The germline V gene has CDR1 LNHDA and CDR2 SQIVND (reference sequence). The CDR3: CASEGDTEAFF. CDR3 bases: TGTGCCAGTGAGGGGGACACTGAAGCTTTCTTT. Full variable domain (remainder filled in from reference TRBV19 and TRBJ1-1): DGGITQSPKYLFRKEGQNVTLSCEQNLNHDAMYWYRQDPGQGLRLIYYSQIVNDFQKGDIAEGYSVSREKKESFPLTVTSAQKNPTAFYLCASEGDTEAFFGQGTRLTVV.

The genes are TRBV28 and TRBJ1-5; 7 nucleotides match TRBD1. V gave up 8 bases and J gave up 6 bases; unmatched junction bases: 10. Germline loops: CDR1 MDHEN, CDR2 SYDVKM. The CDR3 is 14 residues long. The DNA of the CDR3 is TGTGCCAGCGTCCCGGGACAGTTCACTCAGCCCCAGCATTTT. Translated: CASVPGQFTQPQHF.

The CDR3 protein is CASSTPRRQGMDTQYF. In DNA form, the CDR3 reads TGTGCCAGTAGTACTCCTCGCAGACAGGGGATGGATACGCAGTATTTT. V is TRBV19 and J is TRBJ2-3; the match to TRBD1 covers 8 bases. The V and J ends lost 4 bases and 6 bases, in that order; junction bases with no gene match: 12. The CDR3 totals 16 residues. Germline V CDR1 and CDR2: LNHDA, SQIVND (reference sequence).

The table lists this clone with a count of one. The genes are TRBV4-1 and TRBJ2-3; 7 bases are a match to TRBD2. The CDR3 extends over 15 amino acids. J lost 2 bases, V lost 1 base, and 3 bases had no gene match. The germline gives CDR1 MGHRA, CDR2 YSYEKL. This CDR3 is CASSQGLAVTDTQYF. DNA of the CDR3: TGCGCCAGCAGCCAAGGCCTAGCGGTCACAGATACGCAGTATTTT.

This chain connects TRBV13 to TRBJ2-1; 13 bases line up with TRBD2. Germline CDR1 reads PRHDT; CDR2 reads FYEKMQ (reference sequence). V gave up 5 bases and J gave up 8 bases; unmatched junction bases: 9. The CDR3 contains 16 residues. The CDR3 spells CASSPGLAGEGHEQFF. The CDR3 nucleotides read TGTGCCAGCAGCCCCGGACTAGCGGGAGAGGGTCATGAGCAGTTCTTC.